This TCR beta chain was identified during a study of cytomegalovirus exposure and HLA in healthy donors. General observations from the study: Data from an earlier analysis indicated that most TCR beta V segments were productive either about 90% or about 30% of the time. Most TCR sequences showed up rarely, but some public TCRs showed up in many donors. Trimming of TCR beta V- and J-genes showed a link, identified in a later analysis, to a missense DCLRE1C variant.

With respect to this clone: Its antigen remains unknown.

The germline CDR1 and CDR2 sequences are SGHRS and YFSETQ. V was shortened by 1 base and J by 0 bases, with 17 bases between the two germline ends. This CDR3 is built from 18 residues. A multiplex PCR was run with 60 Vbeta primers and 13 Jbeta primers. The protocol was immunoSEQ multiplex PCR, while the TCRdb copy is restricted to in-frame clones and leaves out a portion. Of over 110,000 clones in the sample, 78% were seen once. This chain joins TRBV5-1 and TRBJ2-1; a weak D match, TRBD2 (5 bases). Sample: PBMCs. This clonotype was obtained from a female donor in good health and CMV-seronegative. This CDR3 is CASSLIRLEGSSYNEQFF. The CDR3 DNA reads as TGCGCCAGCAGCTTGATCAGGCTCGAAGGGAGCTCCTACAATGAGCAGTTCTTC.